Given below is one T cell receptor beta chain in context. What it recognizes is unknown. The CDR3 has 15 residues. The V segment lost 0 bases and the J segment 3 bases; nucleotides outside the gene matches: 0. CDR1 SGHDT and CDR2 YYEEEE come from the germline V gene. This specimen belongs to a study of T cell responses to AZD1222 COVID-19 vaccine. Whole-study results and caveats: Dominant CD4 TCR responses targeted spike regions 160-218 and 743-854. Clonal diversity may have been underestimated, and the donors were mostly white British, with more females than males. Just a handful of AZD1222 recipients were seropositive at baseline. Repertoire samples came only from after the peak T cell response.

This table comes from immunoSEQ multiplex PCR, and its TCRdb copy is limited to in-frame clones, with some not included. This table has approximately 97,000 clones, more than 85% appearing once. Sequenced material: peripheral blood, taken on day 0 of AZD1222 vaccination. The TCR originated in an adult in good health. The gene calls are TRBV5-6 and TRBJ2-2; 9 bases align to TRBD1. The CDR3 sequence: CASSLGDRDTGELFF. For the CDR3, the DNA is TGTGCCAGCAGCTTGGGGGACAGGGACACCGGGGAGCTGTTTTTT.